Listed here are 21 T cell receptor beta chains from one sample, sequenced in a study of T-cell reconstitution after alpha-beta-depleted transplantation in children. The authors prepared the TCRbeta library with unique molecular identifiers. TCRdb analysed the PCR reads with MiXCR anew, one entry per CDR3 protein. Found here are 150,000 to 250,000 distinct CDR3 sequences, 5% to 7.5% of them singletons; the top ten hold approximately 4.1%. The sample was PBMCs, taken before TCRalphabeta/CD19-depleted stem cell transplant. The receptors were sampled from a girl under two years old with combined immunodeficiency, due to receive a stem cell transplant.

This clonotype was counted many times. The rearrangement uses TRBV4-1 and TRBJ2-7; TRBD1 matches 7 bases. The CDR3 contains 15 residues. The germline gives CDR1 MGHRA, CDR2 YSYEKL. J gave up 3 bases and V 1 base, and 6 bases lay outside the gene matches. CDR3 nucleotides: TGCGCCAGCAGCCAAGGTGAGACAGGGTACTACGAGCAGTACTTC. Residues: CASSQGETGYYEQYF.

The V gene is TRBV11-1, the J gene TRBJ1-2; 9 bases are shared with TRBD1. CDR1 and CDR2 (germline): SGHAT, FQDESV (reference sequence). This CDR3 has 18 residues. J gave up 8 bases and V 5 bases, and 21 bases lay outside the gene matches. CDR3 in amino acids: CASSLNRGLNLTGLGYTF. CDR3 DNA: TGTGCCAGCAGCCTAAACAGGGGGCTGAACTTGACTGGTTTGGGCTACACCTTC. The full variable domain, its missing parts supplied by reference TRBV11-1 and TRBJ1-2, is EAEVAQSPRYKITEKSQAVAFWCDPISGHATLYWYRQILGQGPELLVQFQDESVVDDSQLPKDRFSAERLKGVDSTLKIQPAELGDSAMYLCASSLNRGLNLTGLGYTFGSGTRLTVV.

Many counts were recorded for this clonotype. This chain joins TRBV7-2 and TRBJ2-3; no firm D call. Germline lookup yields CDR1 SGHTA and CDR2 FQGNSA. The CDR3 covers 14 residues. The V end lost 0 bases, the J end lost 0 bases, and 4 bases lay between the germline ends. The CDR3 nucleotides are TGTGCCAGCAGCTTAGCCCATAGCACAGATACGCAGTATTTT. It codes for CASSLAHSTDTQYF.

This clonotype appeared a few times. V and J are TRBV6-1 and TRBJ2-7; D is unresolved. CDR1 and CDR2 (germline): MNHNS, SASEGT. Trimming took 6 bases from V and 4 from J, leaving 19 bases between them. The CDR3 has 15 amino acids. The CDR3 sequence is CASSPRTTSRYEQYF. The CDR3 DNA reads TGTGCCAGCAGCCCGAGGACCACCTCCCGGTACGAGCAGTACTTC.

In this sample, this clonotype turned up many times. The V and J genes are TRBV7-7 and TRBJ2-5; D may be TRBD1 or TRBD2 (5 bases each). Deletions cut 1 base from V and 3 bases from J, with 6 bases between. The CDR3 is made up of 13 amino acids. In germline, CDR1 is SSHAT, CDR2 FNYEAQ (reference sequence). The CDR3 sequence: CASSLGGKETQYF. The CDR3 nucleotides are TGTGCCAGCAGCTTAGGGGGGAAAGAGACCCAGTACTTC.

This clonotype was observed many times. CDR3 in DNA: TGCAGCGTTGAAGATCTCGAGAGTTACGAGCAGTACTTC. Protein: CSVEDLESYEQYF. The V and J genes are TRBV29-1 and TRBJ2-7; D uncertain. Looked up from germline, CDR1 is SQVTM and CDR2 is ANQGSEA. Trimming shortened V by 0 bases and J by 4 bases, and 10 bases separated the two germline ends. CDR3 size: 13 residues.

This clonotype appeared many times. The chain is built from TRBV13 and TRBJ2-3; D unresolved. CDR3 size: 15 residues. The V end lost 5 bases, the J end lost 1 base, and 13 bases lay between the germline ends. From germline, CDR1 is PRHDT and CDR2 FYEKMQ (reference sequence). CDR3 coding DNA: TGTGCCAGCAGCCGATGGGATACCCGCACAGATACGCAGTATTTT. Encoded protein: CASSRWDTRTDTQYF.

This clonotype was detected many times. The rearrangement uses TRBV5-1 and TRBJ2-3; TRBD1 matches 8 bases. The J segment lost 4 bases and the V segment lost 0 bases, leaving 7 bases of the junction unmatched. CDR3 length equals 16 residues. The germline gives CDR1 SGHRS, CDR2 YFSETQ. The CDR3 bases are TGCGCCAGCAGCTTGGATGGACAGGGCGAGGCAGATACGCAGTATTTT. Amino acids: CASSLDGQGEADTQYF.

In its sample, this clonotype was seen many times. CDR3 region: CSARDGTTFSAYEQYF. CDR3 in DNA: TGCAGTGCTAGAGATGGGACTACTTTCAGCGCCTACGAGCAGTACTTC. V usage is TRBV20-1 and J usage is TRBJ2-7, with TRBD2 identical over 7 bases. Germline values: CDR1 DFQATT, CDR2 SNEGSKA (reference sequence). V lost 0 bases, J lost 2 bases, and 10 bases stayed unmatched. The CDR3 is 16 residues long.

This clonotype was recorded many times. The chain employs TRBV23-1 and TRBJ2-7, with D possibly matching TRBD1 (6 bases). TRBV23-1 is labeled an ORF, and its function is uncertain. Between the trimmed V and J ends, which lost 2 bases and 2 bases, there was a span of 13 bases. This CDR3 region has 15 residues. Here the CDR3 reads CASSQGTPLPYEQYF. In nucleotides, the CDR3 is TGCGCCAGCAGTCAAGGGACACCCTTACCCTACGAGCAGTACTTC.

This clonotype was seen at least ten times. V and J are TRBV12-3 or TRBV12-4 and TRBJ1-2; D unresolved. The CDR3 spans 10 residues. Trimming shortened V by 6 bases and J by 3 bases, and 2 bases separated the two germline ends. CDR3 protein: CASRDYGYTF. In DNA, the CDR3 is TGTGCCAGCAGGGACTATGGCTACACCTTC.

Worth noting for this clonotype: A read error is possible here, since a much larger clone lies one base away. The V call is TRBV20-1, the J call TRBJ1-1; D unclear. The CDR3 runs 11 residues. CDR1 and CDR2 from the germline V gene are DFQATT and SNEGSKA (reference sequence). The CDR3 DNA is TGCAGTGCTAGAAAGGTAACTGAAGCTTACTTT. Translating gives CSARKVTEAYF.

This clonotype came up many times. This CDR3 is CASSSPGGGEQYF. Written as DNA, the CDR3 is TGTGCCAGCAGTTCCCCAGGGGGCGGCGAGCAGTACTTC. The chain joins TRBV12-3 or TRBV12-4 to TRBJ2-7, with TRBD1 identical over 8 bases. This CDR3 comprises 13 residues. Losses at the gene ends were 4 bases for V and 6 bases for J; bases not matched to a gene: 5.

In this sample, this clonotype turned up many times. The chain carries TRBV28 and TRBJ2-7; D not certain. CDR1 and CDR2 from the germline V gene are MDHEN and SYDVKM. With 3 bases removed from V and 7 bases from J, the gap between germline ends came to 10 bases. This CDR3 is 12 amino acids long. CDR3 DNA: TGTGCCAGCAGTTTTATCATGAGGGAGCAGTACTTC. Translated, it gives CASSFIMREQYF.

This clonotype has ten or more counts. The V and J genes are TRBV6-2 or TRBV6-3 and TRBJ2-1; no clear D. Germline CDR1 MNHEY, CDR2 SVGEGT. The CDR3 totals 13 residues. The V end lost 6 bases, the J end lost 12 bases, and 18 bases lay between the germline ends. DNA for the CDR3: TGTGCCAGCAGCCCTCGGGTTCTTAACCCGCAGTTCTTC. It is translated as CASSPRVLNPQFF.

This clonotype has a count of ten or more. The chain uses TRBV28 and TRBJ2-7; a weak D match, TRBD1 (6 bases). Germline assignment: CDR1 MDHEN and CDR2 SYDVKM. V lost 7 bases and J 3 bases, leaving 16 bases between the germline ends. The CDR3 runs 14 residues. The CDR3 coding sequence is TGTGCCAGCACTGATCCGGGACAAATCTACGAGCAGTACTTC. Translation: CASTDPGQIYEQYF.

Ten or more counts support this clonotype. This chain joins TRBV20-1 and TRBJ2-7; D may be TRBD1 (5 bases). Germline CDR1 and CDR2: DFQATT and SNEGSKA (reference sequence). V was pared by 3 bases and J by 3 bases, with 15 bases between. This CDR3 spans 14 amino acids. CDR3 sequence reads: CSASVAGLGYEQYF. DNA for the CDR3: TGCAGTGCTAGTGTGGCAGGGCTAGGCTACGAGCAGTACTTC.

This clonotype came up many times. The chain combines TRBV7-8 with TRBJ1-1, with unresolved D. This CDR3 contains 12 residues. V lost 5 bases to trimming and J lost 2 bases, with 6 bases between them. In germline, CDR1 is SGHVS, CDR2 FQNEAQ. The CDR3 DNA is TGTGCCAGCAGCCACCCAAACACTGAAGCTTTCTTT. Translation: CASSHPNTEAFF.

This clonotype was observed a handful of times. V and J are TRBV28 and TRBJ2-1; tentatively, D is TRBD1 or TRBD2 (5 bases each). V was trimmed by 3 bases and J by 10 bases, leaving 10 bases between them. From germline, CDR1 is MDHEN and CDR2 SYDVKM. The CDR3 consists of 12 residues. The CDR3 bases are TGTGCCAGCAGTTTCACGTGGGACGAGCAGTTCTTC. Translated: CASSFTWDEQFF.

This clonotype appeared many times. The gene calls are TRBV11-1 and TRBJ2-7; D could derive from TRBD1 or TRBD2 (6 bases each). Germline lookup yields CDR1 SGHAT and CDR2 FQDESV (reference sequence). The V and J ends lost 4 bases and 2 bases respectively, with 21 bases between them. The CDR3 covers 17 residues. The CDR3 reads CASSSKSTGRSTYEQYF. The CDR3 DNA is TGTGCCAGCAGCTCTAAGAGCACAGGGAGGTCAACCTACGAGCAGTACTTC.

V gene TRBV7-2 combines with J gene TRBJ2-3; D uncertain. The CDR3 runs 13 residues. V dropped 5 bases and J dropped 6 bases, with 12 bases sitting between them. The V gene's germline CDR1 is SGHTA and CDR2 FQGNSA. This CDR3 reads CASSPTGGDTQYF. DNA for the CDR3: TGTGCCAGCAGCCCGACTGGTGGGGATACGCAGTATTTT.